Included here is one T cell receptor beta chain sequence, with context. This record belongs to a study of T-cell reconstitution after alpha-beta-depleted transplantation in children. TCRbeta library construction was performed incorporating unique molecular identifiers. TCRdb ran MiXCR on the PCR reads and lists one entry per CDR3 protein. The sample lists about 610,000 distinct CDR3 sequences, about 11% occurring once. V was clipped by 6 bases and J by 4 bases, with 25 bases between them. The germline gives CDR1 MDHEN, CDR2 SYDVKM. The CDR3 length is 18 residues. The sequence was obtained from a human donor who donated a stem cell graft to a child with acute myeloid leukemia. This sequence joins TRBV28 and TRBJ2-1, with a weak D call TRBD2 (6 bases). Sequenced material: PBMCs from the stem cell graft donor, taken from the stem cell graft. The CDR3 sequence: CASSPGGFGLNRYNEQFF. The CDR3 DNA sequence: TGTGCCAGCAGCCCCGGAGGGTTCGGACTAAACAGGTACAATGAGCAGTTCTTC.